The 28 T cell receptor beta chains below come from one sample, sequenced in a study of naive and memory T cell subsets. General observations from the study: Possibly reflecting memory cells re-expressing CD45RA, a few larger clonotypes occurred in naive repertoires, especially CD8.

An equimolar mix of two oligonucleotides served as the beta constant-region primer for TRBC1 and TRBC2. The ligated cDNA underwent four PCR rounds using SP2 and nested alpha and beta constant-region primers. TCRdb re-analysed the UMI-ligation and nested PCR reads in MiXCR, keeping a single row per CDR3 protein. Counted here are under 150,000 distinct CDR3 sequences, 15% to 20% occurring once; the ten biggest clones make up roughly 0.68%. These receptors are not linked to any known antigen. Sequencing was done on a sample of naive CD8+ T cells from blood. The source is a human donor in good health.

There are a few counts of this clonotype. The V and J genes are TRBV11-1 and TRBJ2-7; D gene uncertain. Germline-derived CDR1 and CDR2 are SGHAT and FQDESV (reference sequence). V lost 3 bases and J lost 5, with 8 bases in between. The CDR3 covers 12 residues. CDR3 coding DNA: TGTGCCAGCAGCTTCGACTTAAACGAGCAGTACTTC. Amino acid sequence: CASSFDLNEQYF.

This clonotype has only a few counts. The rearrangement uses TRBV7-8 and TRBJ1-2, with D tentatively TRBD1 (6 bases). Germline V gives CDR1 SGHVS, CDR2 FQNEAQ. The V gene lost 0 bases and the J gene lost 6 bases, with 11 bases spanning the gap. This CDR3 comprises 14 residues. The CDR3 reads CASSLAAGGNGYTF. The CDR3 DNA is TGTGCCAGCAGCTTAGCCGCCGGGGGCAATGGCTACACCTTC.

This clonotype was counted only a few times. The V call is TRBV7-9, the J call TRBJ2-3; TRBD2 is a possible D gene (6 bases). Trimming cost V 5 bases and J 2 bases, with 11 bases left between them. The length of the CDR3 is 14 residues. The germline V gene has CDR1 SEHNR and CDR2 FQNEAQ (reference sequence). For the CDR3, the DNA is TGTGCCAGCAGCCCTGGAGGGTTCACAGATACGCAGTATTTT. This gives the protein CASSPGGFTDTQYF.

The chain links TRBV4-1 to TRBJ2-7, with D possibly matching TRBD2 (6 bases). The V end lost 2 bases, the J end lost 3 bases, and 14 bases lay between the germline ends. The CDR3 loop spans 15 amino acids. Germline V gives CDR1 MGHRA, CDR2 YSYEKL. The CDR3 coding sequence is TGCGCCAGCAGCCAACTCTCGGGAGTCTACTACGAGCAGTACTTC. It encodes CASSQLSGVYYEQYF.

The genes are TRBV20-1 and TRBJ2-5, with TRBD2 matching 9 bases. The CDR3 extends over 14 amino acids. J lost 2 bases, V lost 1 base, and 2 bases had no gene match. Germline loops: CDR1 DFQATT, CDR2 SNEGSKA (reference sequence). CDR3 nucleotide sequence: TGCAGTGCTAGAGCCCTAGCGGGACAAGAGACCCAGTACTTC. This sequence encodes CSARALAGQETQYF.

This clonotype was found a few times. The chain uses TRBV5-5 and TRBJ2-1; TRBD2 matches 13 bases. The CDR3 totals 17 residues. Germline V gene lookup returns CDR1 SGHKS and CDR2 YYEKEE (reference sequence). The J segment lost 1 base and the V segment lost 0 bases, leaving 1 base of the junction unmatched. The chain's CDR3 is CASSLGTSGSSYNEQFF. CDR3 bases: TGTGCCAGCAGCTTGGGGACTAGCGGGAGTTCCTACAATGAGCAGTTCTTC.

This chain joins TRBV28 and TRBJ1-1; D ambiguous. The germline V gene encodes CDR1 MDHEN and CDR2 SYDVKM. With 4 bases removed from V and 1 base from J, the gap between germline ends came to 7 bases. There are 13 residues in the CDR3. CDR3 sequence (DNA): TGTGCCAGCAGTTACGATCCGAACACTGAAGCTTTCTTT. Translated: CASSYDPNTEAFF.

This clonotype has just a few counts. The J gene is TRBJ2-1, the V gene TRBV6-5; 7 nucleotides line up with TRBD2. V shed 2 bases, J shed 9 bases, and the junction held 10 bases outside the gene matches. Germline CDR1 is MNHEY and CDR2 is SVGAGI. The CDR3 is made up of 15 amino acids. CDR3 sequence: CASSYSGTTVGEQFF. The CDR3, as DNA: TGTGCCAGCAGTTACAGCGGGACTACTGTAGGTGAGCAGTTCTTC.

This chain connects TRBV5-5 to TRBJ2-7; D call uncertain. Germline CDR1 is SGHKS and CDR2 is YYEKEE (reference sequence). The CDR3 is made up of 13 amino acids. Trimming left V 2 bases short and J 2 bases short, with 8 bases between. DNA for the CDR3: TGTGCCAGCAGCTTTCCATCGGCCTACGAGCAGTACTTC. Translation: CASSFPSAYEQYF.

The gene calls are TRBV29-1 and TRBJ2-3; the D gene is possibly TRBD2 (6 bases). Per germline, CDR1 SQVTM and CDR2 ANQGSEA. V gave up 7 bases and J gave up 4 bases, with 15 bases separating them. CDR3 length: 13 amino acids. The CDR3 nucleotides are TGCAGCGCGGCGGGGACTGGGCCAGATACGCAGTATTTT. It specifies CSAAGTGPDTQYF.

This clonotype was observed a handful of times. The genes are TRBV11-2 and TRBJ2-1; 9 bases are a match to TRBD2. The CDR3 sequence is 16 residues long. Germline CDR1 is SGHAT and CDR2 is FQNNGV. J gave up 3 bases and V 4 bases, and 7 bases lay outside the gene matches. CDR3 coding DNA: TGTGCCAGCAGCTCTTTTAGCGGGAGTTTCTACAATGAGCAGTTCTTC. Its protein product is CASSSFSGSFYNEQFF.

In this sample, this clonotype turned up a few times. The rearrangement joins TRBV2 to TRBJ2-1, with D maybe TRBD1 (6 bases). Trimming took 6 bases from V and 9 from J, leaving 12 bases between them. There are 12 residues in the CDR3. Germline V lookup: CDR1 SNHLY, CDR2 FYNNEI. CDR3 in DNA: TGTGCCAGCAGAGGGGACATTGCTGAGCAGTTCTTC. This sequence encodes CASRGDIAEQFF.

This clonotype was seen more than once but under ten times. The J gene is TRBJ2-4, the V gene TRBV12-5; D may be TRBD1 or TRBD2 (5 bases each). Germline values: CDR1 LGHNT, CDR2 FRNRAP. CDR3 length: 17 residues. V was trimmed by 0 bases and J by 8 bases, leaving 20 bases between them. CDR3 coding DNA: TGTGCTAGTGGTTTGGTAACAGCGCGAGGGGTTGAGGACATTCAGTACTTC. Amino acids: CASGLVTARGVEDIQYF.

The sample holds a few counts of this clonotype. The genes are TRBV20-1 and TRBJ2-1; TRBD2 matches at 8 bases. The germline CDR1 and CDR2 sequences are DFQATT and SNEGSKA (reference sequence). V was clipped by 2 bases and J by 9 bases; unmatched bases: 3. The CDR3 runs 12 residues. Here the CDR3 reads CSARIAGGEQFF. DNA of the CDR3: TGCAGTGCTAGAATCGCGGGAGGTGAGCAGTTCTTC.

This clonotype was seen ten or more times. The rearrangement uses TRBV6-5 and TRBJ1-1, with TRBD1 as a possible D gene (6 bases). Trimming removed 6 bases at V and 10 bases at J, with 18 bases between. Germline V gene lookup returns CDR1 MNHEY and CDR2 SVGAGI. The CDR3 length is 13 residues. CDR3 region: CASSLAQGRRAFF. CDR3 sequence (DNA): TGTGCCAGCAGCCTAGCGCAGGGGCGGAGAGCTTTCTTT.

The CDR3 region has the DNA TGTGCCAGCAGTGAAGGGGGGAGGCCTAACACTGAAGCTTTCTTT. It encodes CASSEGGRPNTEAFF. The V call is TRBV2, the J call TRBJ1-1; possibly TRBD1 for D (5 bases). Germline CDR1 SNHLY, CDR2 FYNNEI. CDR3 length: 15 amino acids. V dropped 1 base and J dropped 2 bases, with 11 bases sitting between them.

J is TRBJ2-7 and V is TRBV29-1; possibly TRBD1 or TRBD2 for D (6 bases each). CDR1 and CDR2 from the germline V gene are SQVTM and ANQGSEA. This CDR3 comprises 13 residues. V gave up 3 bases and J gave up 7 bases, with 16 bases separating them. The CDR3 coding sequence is TGCAGCGTTGAGAGGGGGGCTGTGGGGGAGCAGTACTTC. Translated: CSVERGAVGEQYF.

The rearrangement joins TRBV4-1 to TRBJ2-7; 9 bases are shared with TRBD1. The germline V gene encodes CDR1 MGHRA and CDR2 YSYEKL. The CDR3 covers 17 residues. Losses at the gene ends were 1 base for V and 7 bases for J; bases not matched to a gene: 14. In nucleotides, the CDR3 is TGCGCCAGCAGCCAAGTTATGACCGGGACAGGGTTAGGGGAGCAGTACTTC. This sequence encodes CASSQVMTGTGLGEQYF.

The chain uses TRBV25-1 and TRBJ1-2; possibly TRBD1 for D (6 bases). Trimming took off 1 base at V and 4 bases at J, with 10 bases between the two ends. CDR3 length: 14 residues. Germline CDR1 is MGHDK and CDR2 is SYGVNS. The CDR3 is CASSESGQIYGYTF. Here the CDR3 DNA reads TGTGCCAGCAGTGAATCAGGACAGATCTATGGCTACACCTTC.

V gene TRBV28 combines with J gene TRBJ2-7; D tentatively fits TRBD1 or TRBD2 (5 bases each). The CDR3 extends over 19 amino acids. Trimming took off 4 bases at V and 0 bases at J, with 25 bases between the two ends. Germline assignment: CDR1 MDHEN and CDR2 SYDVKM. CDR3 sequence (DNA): TGTGCCAGCAGTTCCAGGCTATGGGGCCAGATGGGGAGCTCCTACGAGCAGTACTTC. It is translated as CASSSRLWGQMGSSYEQYF.

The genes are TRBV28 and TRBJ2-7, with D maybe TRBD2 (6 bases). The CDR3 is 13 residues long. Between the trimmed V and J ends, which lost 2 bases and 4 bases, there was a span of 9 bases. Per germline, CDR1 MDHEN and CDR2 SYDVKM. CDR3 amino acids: CASSLQREYEQYF. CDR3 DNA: TGTGCCAGCAGTTTACAACGGGAGTACGAGCAGTACTTC.

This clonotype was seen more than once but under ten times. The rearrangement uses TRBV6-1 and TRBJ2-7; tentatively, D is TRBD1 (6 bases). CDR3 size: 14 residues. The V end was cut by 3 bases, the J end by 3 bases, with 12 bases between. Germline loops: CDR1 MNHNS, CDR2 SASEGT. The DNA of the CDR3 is TGTGCCAGCAGTGATTTGGGGACACTCTACGAGCAGTACTTC. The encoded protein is CASSDLGTLYEQYF.

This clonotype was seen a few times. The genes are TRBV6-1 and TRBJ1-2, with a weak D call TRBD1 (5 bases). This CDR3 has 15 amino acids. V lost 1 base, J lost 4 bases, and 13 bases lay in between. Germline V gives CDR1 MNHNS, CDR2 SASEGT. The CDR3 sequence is CASSEGQGTVYGYTF. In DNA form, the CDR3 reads TGTGCCAGCAGTGAAGGGCAGGGAACCGTCTATGGCTACACCTTC.

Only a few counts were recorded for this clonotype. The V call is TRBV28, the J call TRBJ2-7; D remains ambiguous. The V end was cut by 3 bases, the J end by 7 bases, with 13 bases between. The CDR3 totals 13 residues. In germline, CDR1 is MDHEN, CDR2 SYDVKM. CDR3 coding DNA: TGTGCCAGCAGTTTCTTGGACCTAGGGGAGCAGTACTTC. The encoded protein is CASSFLDLGEQYF.

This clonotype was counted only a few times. This CDR3 reads CASKDRAYEQYF. CDR3 bases: TGTGCCAGCAAAGACAGAGCCTACGAGCAGTACTTC. The J gene is TRBJ2-7, the V gene TRBV28; D is possibly TRBD1 (5 bases). The germline V and J ends were trimmed by 7 bases and 2 bases, with 9 bases remaining between them. The CDR3 length is 12 residues. Germline CDR1 and CDR2: MDHEN and SYDVKM.

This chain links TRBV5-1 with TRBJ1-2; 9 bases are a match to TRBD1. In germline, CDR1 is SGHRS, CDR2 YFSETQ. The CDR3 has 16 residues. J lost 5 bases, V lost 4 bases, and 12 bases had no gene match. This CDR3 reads CASSGNPDRGNYGYTF. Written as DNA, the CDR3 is TGCGCCAGCAGCGGGAACCCCGACAGGGGGAATTATGGCTACACCTTC.

The CDR3 spells CASSVDGREQYF. The CDR3 coding sequence is TGTGCCAGCTCAGTCGACGGTAGGGAGCAGTACTTC. The V gene is TRBV18, the J gene TRBJ2-7; D call uncertain. Deletions cut 5 bases from V and 7 bases from J, with 12 bases between. Germline V gene data show CDR1 as KGHSH and CDR2 as LQKENI. The CDR3 has 12 residues.

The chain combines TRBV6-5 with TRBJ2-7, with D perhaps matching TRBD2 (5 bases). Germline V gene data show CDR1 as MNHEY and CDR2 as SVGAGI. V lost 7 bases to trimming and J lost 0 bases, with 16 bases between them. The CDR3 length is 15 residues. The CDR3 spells CASTSGLKPSYEQYF. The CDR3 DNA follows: TGTGCCAGCACCAGCGGACTCAAACCCTCCTACGAGCAGTACTTC.